The clone carrying this T cell receptor (beta chain) has just a few counts. Antigen unknown. The data were obtained in a study of T cells after yellow fever vaccination. The CDR3 contains 14 residues. Trimming pared 1 base from V and 9 bases from J, leaving 13 bases between. In germline, CDR1 is MNHNS, CDR2 SASEGT. Study-wide findings and caveats: Subsequent to the booster, the majority of primary-vaccination clones reappeared (roughly 97% CD4, more than 70% CD8). A small proportion of clonotypes was detected in both the CD4 and CD8 compartments. The presence of abundant clonotypes contaminating from the bulk population was possible in FACS-sorted repertoires.

Production of TCR cDNA was by 5'RACE template switching, which also added a universal primer site and UMIs. TCRdb reprocessed the 5' RACE reads with MiXCR, giving one entry per CDR3 protein. Of around 310,000 distinct CDR3 sequences detected, approximately 4% appear once; the ten largest clones hold 24%. The specimen was PBMCs, collected 5 days after the yellow fever booster vaccination. The sequence derives from a young man who received the YFV17D yellow fever vaccine. The chain joins TRBV6-1 to TRBJ1-5, with D perhaps TRBD1 (6 bases). CDR3 loop: CASSEVWGQPPQHF. The DNA of the CDR3 is TGTGCCAGCAGTGAAGTCTGGGGGCAGCCGCCCCAGCATTTT.